This TCR beta chain was sequenced during a study of shared clonotypes between healthy human individuals. This CDR3 has 13 residues. The V gene end was trimmed by 4 bases and the J gene end by 6 bases; junction bases not matched to a gene: 4. Germline V CDR1 and CDR2: WNHNN, SYGVQD (reference sequence). This table comes from immunoSEQ multiplex PCR, and its TCRdb copy is limited to in-frame clones, with some not included. The sample has about 2 million clones, over 85% seen once. This receptor was taken from a man between 18 and 29 years old in good health. Sequencing was done on a sample of naive CD4+ T cells sorted from blood. The subset: CD45RA+ positively selected. This chain uses TRBV10-1 with TRBJ2-7; TRBD1 matches 9 bases. The CDR3 bases are TGCGCCAGCAGTGGGACAGGGGAACGCGAGCAGTACTTC. It specifies CASSGTGEREQYF.